The clone carrying this T cell receptor beta chain was counted once. The antigen is undetermined. The sample is drawn from a study of T-cell reconstitution after alpha-beta-depleted transplantation in children. Study-wide results and caveats: The origin of alpha-beta T cells about two months after transplant was reportedly several hundred expanded graft clones. From surviving recipient T cells and thymic progenitors came the high day-60 TCRbeta diversity observed in some patients. At one year after transplant, newly produced T cells mostly accounted for T-cell counts and diversity.

Unique molecular identifiers were built into the TCRbeta library. TCRdb ran MiXCR on the PCR reads and lists one entry per CDR3 protein. The sample lists 98,000 or so distinct CDR3 sequences, roughly a quarter seen once, with roughly 23% in the top ten. J lost 11 bases, V lost 7 bases, and 12 bases had no gene match. The CDR3 totals 13 residues. Specimen: PBMCs, collected before TCRalphabeta/CD19-depleted stem cell transplant. The TCR was taken from a boy aged 2 to 10 with acute lymphoblastic leukemia, due to receive a stem cell transplant. The chain couples TRBV12-3 or TRBV12-4 to TRBJ1-1, with 8 bases that match TRBD1. This CDR3 reads CASTQTGGGWAFF. CDR3 DNA: TGTGCCAGCACCCAAACAGGGGGAGGTTGGGCTTTCTTT.